This TCR beta chain was documented in a study of cytomegalovirus exposure and HLA in healthy donors (dated by TCRdb to the late 2010s). Context from the whole study: The 650 to 800 repertoires of the first cohort and the 120 validation repertoires were produced on the same platform, according to a later analysis. The study aimed to test whether signatures of past pathogen exposure could be identified by cataloging public T cell receptors. A separate validation cohort of 100 to 150 different subjects was used in addition to the 666-subject first cohort. The study combined high-throughput TCR immunosequencing, statistical association of individual TCRs with disease status, and machine learning to predict cytomegalovirus infection status. General findings and caveats noted by the study authors: A few of the identified cytomegalovirus-associated TCR beta chains were confirmed in vitro to be specific for cytomegalovirus antigens. Of the cluster scores, around 95% were above 0 in a later analysis, which found that TCRs clustered in the first cohort also tended to co-occur in the approximately 110 validation repertoires. The validation cohort had no HLA typing available for a later analysis, so co-occurrence within that cohort was assessed over all 120 or so repertoires. The authors suggested that the approach could potentially be extended to other disease states and immunological phenotypes. Across donors, most TCR sequences were observed very rarely, whereas some public TCRs were present in many individuals. In both the original and validation cohorts, the classifier was reported to diagnose cytomegalovirus status with high specificity and sensitivity. A total of about 180 TCR beta chains were listed by the study as associated with cytomegalovirus.

Libraries were made using the immunoSEQ multiplex PCR assay. In the paper's pipeline: A statistical classification framework was built for diagnosing cytomegalovirus status from the catalog of TCR beta chain sequences. What TCRdb holds here is the immuneACCESS table cut down to in-frame rearrangements. Part of the clones is not present; checked against another copy, under half of the missing clones reflect an unresolved V gene, and the others are unexplained. V, J and clone size are those of that table, while D and trimming were read from the DNA. The sample table holds 110,000 or so clones, of which approximately 89% were seen once. The top ten clones comprise approximately 2% of the sample. This clone was seen only a few times. Its antigen is currently not known. No base quality values were provided; no much bigger clone lies one nucleotide off. Separate from the roughly 650-subject first cohort, the validation cohort of 90 to 150 subjects was the group to which the donors belonged.

Cut back by 4 bases and 5 bases, the V and J ends lie 15 bases apart. The CDR3 runs 14 amino acids, cysteine and phenylalanine included. The read is trimmed to its CDR3 DNA, 42 bases read in frame from base 1. CDR1 and CDR2 are read off the germline V gene (reference sequence) as GTSNPN and SVGIG. This receptor was taken from a young man in good health and CMV-seronegative. The chain links TRBV30 with TRBJ1-5; TRBD1 is a possible D gene, resting on 6 matching bases. The sequenced sample was PBMCs. The CDR3 amino acid sequence is: CAWTKGQTDQPQHF. The sequence in DNA is TGTGCCTGGACCAAAGGACAGACCGATCAGCCCCAGCATTTT.